The 22 T cell receptor beta chains below were found in one sample sequenced in a study of Ad26.COV2.S vaccination and SARS-CoV-2 variants. Treatment described: about 20 received Ad26.COV2.S at low or high dose, single or two shots; about five received placebo; per-sample allocation not given. Sampling took place 63 days after the first vaccine or placebo injection. Sequenced by immunoSEQ multiplex PCR; TCRdb stores in-frame clones only, minus some. Seen here are approximately 340,000 clones, roughly 84% observed once, and the top ten hold 3.3%. The sample in question was peripheral blood, obtained in a trial of Ad26.COV2.S vaccine versus placebo. The receptors stem from a person between 18 and 65 years old who received the Ad26.COV2.S COVID-19 vaccine or a placebo.

The V and J genes are TRBV7-9 and TRBJ1-6; 7 bases line up with TRBD1. The CDR3 contains 13 residues. Looked up from germline, CDR1 is SEHNR and CDR2 is FQNEAQ (reference sequence). Trimming cost V 5 bases and J 9 bases; bases outside gene matches: 4. For the CDR3, the DNA is TGTGCCAGCAGCGAGGGACAGACTTCACCCCTCCACTTT. This codes for CASSEGQTSPLHF.

The rearrangement joins TRBV19 to TRBJ2-7, with D maybe TRBD1 (6 bases). This CDR3 has 14 residues. CDR1 LNHDA and CDR2 SQIVND come from the germline V gene (reference sequence). V lost 6 bases and J 0 bases, leaving 12 bases between the germline ends. The CDR3 DNA reads TGTGCCAGTAGCAACACAGGGATCTCCTACGAGCAGTACTTC. Its translation: CASSNTGISYEQYF. The variable domain in full, with the rest retrieved from reference TRBV19 and TRBJ2-7, is DGGITQSPKYLFRKEGQNVTLSCEQNLNHDAMYWYRQDPGQGLRLIYYSQIVNDFQKGDIAEGYSVSREKKESFPLTVTSAQKNPTAFYLCASSNTGISYEQYFGPGTRLTVT.

This clone showed up just once. A far larger clone differs by one base, so this is likely a read error. The V and J genes are TRBV5-6 and TRBJ2-7; unclear D gene. CDR1 and CDR2 (germline): SGHDT, YYEEEE. Trimming left V 1 base short and J 0 bases short, with 2 bases between. The CDR3 totals 12 residues. CDR3 nucleotide sequence: TGTGCCAGCAGCTTGTACTCCTACGAGCAGTACTTC. It codes for CASSLYSYEQYF.

This chain uses TRBV19 with TRBJ2-1, with a weak D call TRBD1 (5 bases). Per the germline V gene, CDR1 is LNHDA and CDR2 is SQIVND (reference sequence). Trimming took off 3 bases at V and 3 bases at J, with 15 bases between the two ends. This CDR3 has 16 residues. CDR3 sequence (DNA): TGTGCCAGTAGTATTACAGGTCCTAAACGCTACAATGAGCAGTTCTTC. Protein: CASSITGPKRYNEQFF.

The chain has TRBV18 and TRBJ1-1; D is possibly TRBD1 (5 bases). The germline V gene has CDR1 KGHSH and CDR2 LQKENI. CDR3 length: 11 amino acids. The ends were cut back, 3 bases at V and 10 bases at J, with 9 bases in the middle. CDR3 nucleotides: TGTGCCAGCTCACCGGAAAGGGGAGCTTTCTTT. Protein sequence: CASSPERGAFF.

The CDR3 DNA reads as TGTGCCAGCAGCGGGGGACTGTCCACAGATACGCAGTATTTT. This translates into CASSGGLSTDTQYF. V and J are TRBV11-3 and TRBJ2-3; D is perhaps TRBD2 (6 bases). This CDR3 is built from 14 residues. CDR1 is SGHNT and CDR2 is YENEEA in the germline V gene. V was clipped by 5 bases and J by 2 bases, with 11 bases between them.

A note on this clone: The same CDR3 arises from other DNA sequences in this sample as well. The chain has TRBV7-9 and TRBJ1-2, with D unclear. CDR3 length: 12 amino acids. Germline CDR1 and CDR2: SEHNR and FQNEAQ (reference sequence). The V gene lost 1 base and the J gene lost 5 bases, with 5 bases spanning the gap. CDR3 sequence (DNA): TGTGCCAGCAGCTTAGAGGGTTATGGCTACACCTTC. Translating gives CASSLEGYGYTF. Full variable domain (outside the CDR3, taken from reference TRBV7-9 and TRBJ1-2): DTGVSQNPRHKITKRGQNVTFRCDPISEHNRLYWYRQTLGQGPEFLTYFQNEAQLEKSRLLSDRFSAERPKGSFSTLEIQRTEQGDSAMYLCASSLEGYGYTFGSGTRLTVV.

The chain joins TRBV5-1 to TRBJ2-5; TRBD2 agrees at 13 bases. CDR3 length: 15 amino acids. The germline CDR1 and CDR2 sequences are SGHRS and YFSETQ. J lost 4 bases, V lost 0 bases, and 0 bases had no gene match. The CDR3 is CASSLGLAGGETQYF. The CDR3, as DNA: TGCGCCAGCAGCTTGGGACTAGCGGGGGGAGAGACCCAGTACTTC. The whole variable domain, filled in from reference TRBV5-1 and TRBJ2-5, reads KAGVTQTPRYLIKTRGQQVTLSCSPISGHRSVSWYQQTPGQGLQFLFEYFSETQRNKGNFPGRFSGRQFSNSRSEMNVSTLELGDSALYLCASSLGLAGGETQYFGPGTRLLVL.

The rearrangement joins TRBV18 to TRBJ2-7; D remains ambiguous. Trimming left V 6 bases short and J 2 bases short, with 11 bases between. The germline CDR1 and CDR2 sequences are KGHSH and LQKENI. The CDR3 loop spans 13 amino acids. CDR3 region: CASSPDGAYEQYF. CDR3 DNA sequence: TGTGCCAGCTCTCCCGACGGAGCCTACGAGCAGTACTTC.

This chain links TRBV6-1 with TRBJ1-6; D is uncertain. This CDR3 has 17 residues. Germline V gene lookup returns CDR1 MNHNS and CDR2 SASEGT. Trimming stripped 2 bases from V and 0 bases from J, with 11 bases between. The CDR3 region has the DNA TGTGCCAGCAGTGAATCGGAGCGAGTCTCCTATAATTCACCCCTCCACTTT. Amino acids: CASSESERVSYNSPLHF.

The chain has TRBV24-1 and TRBJ2-5; no firm D call. Germline V lookup: CDR1 KGHDR, CDR2 SFDVKD. Between the trimmed V and J ends, which lost 2 bases and 5 bases, there was a span of 8 bases. CDR3 length equals 13 residues. CDR3 bases: TGTGCCACCAGTGATTCCCAGTTCGAGACCCAGTACTTC. Translating it yields CATSDSQFETQYF.

The V call is TRBV7-8, the J call TRBJ2-5; 9 bases match TRBD1. This CDR3 is 18 amino acids long. With 0 bases clipped from V and 9 bases from J, the junction kept 17 bases outside the gene matches. Germline CDR1 reads SGHVS; CDR2 reads FQNEAQ. The CDR3 loop is CASSLAGDRVGAIWAQYF. CDR3 bases: TGTGCCAGCAGCTTAGCGGGGGACAGGGTGGGGGCTATTTGGGCCCAGTACTTC.

This clone is a singleton in its sample. Other DNA sequences from this sample encode an identical CDR3 as well. This chain connects TRBV7-9 to TRBJ1-3; the D is unclear. CDR3 length: 12 amino acids. The V gene lost 8 bases and the J gene lost 4 bases, with 9 bases spanning the gap. CDR1 and CDR2 from the germline V gene are SEHNR and FQNEAQ (reference sequence). CDR3 coding DNA: TGTGCCAGCTCACCTCGGGGAAACACCATATATTTT. Translating it yields CASSPRGNTIYF.

V gene TRBV2 combines with J gene TRBJ2-1, with unresolved D. Germline V lookup: CDR1 SNHLY, CDR2 FYNNEI. The CDR3 sequence is 12 residues long. With 4 bases removed from V and 10 bases from J, the gap between germline ends came to 11 bases. The CDR3 bases are TGTGCCAGCAGTGTAGATGCCTTCGAGCAGTTCTTC. Amino acids: CASSVDAFEQFF. The full variable domain, rest sourced from reference TRBV2 and TRBJ2-1, is EPEVTQTPSHQVTQMGQEVILRCVPISNHLYFYWYRQILGQKVEFLVSFYNNEISEKSEIFDDQFSVERPDGSNFTLKIRSTKLEDSAMYFCASSVDAFEQFFGPGTRLTVL.

The chain has TRBV11-3 and TRBJ2-2; D uncertain. V lost 4 bases and J 6 bases, leaving 21 bases between the germline ends. In germline, CDR1 is SGHNT, CDR2 YENEEA. The CDR3 is made up of 17 amino acids. Written as DNA, the CDR3 is TGTGCCAGCAGCTCCCGGCTCGGGCAGTCACTGGCCGGGGAGCTGTTTTTT. Its translation: CASSSRLGQSLAGELFF.

The chain couples TRBV3-1 (or the pseudogene TRBV3-2) to TRBJ2-5, with D tentatively TRBD1 (5 bases). Germline values: CDR1 LGHDT, CDR2 YNNKEL (reference sequence). V dropped 4 bases and J dropped 5 bases, with 14 bases sitting between them. The CDR3 sequence is 14 residues long. In DNA form, the CDR3 reads TGTGCCAGCAGCCCCCCAGGGTCATTCGAGACCCAGTACTTC. This translates into CASSPPGSFETQYF.

The table lists this clone with a count of one. This sequence joins TRBV7-5 and TRBJ2-2; TRBD1 is taken as the D call from the table, unchecked against the DNA. TRBV7-5 is described as a pseudogene. CDR3 size: 16 residues. CDR3 nucleotide sequence: TGTGTCAGAAGCTCCTTCACCACAGGAGCCCCCGGGGAGCTGTTTTTT. Amino acid sequence: CVRSSFTTGAPGELFF.

This clone was detected only once. The V gene is TRBV10-3, the J gene TRBJ2-1, with 11 bases identical to TRBD2. The J segment lost 9 bases and the V segment lost 10 bases, leaving 2 bases of the junction unmatched. CDR3 size: 11 residues. Germline CDR1 is ENHRY and CDR2 is SYGVKD. CDR3 amino acids: CATGLAGEQFF. DNA for the CDR3: TGTGCCACCGGACTAGCGGGTGAGCAGTTCTTC.

This clone was recorded only once. V gene TRBV7-2 combines with J gene TRBJ2-3; D unclear. V shed 4 bases and J shed 2 bases, with 10 bases lying between them. The CDR3 is 14 amino acids. Looked up from germline, CDR1 is SGHTA and CDR2 is FQGNSA. CDR3 residues: CASSSRRITDTQYF. CDR3 DNA sequence: TGTGCCAGCAGCTCGCGTAGGATCACAGATACGCAGTATTTT.

This clone occurred a few times. The chain uses TRBV2 and TRBJ1-2; D gene ambiguous. From germline, CDR1 is SNHLY and CDR2 FYNNEI. The V and J ends lost 4 bases and 0 bases respectively, with 12 bases between them. The CDR3 totals 15 residues. The CDR3 protein is CASSVGTATNYGYTF. The CDR3 coding sequence is TGTGCCAGCAGTGTCGGAACAGCTACTAACTATGGCTACACCTTC.

This clone has a handful of counts. CDR3 DNA: TGTGCCAGCAGCCCATCCCCCGGGACTACCTACGAGCAGTACTTC. As protein: CASSPSPGTTYEQYF. The chain uses TRBV9 and TRBJ2-7, with 7 bases that match TRBD2. Per germline, CDR1 SGDLS and CDR2 YYNGEE. J was trimmed by 2 bases and V by 4 bases; bases with no gene match: 9. The CDR3 length is 15 residues.

The rearrangement joins TRBV18 to TRBJ2-1; D gene uncertain. V lost 0 bases and J 0 bases, leaving 9 bases between the germline ends. The CDR3 is made up of 16 amino acids. Germline loops: CDR1 KGHSH, CDR2 LQKENI. CDR3 DNA sequence: TGTGCCAGCTCACCACCTTCCCTATCCTCCTACAATGAGCAGTTCTTC. This codes for CASSPPSLSSYNEQFF.